A selection of T cell receptor beta chains follows, all from one sample in a study of blood T cell repertoires in COVID-19. Here immunoSEQ multiplex PCR was the method, and the copy in TCRdb shows in-frame clones only, minus some. The sample contains about 320,000 clones, 85% of which appear only once. Material: PBMCs or T cells enriched from blood (not recorded which). The receptor source for this set is a woman in her twenties or thirties who had been exposed to COVID-19. CDR3s leave out the opening cysteine and the closing phenylalanine or tryptophan. The order of the fields is J gene, clone size, D gene, V gene, CDR3 protein. A D gene is named only where the DNA matches it firmly. Clone sizes are given selectively: once, few, many, or a class where the clone is expanded.

J gene: TRBJ1-4
clone size: .
D gene: .
V gene: TRBV7-9
CDR3 protein: ASTGAGSGEKLF

J gene: TRBJ1-5
clone size: .
D gene: .
V gene: TRBV4-1
CDR3 protein: ASSQGLGNQPQH

J gene: TRBJ1-5
clone size: .
D gene: .
V gene: TRBV18
CDR3 protein: ASSPYAGAADQPQH

J gene: TRBJ2-4
clone size: .
D gene: TRBD2
V gene: TRBV4-3
CDR3 protein: ASSPHSGVAKNIQY

J gene: TRBJ2-7
clone size: .
D gene: .
V gene: TRBV30
CDR3 protein: AWSGQISYEQY

J gene: TRBJ2-7
clone size: .
D gene: TRBD2
V gene: TRBV28
CDR3 protein: ASSLGGGLAYEQY

J gene: TRBJ1-1
clone size: .
D gene: TRBD1
V gene: TRBV14
CDR3 protein: ASSTRQGGAF

J gene: TRBJ2-7
clone size: once
D gene: TRBD1
V gene: TRBV12-5
CDR3 protein: ASGSGQWTYEQY

J gene: TRBJ1-2
clone size: .
D gene: .
V gene: TRBV12-3/TRBV12-4
CDR3 protein: ASSFRSREGYT

J gene: TRBJ2-7
clone size: .
D gene: TRBD2
V gene: TRBV5-6
CDR3 protein: ASSHSGVPYEQY

J gene: TRBJ1-2
clone size: .
D gene: .
V gene: TRBV25-1
CDR3 protein: ASSVEGFYGYT

J gene: TRBJ1-6
clone size: .
D gene: .
V gene: TRBV5-6
CDR3 protein: ASSLGQDSYNSPLH

J gene: TRBJ1-1
clone size: few
D gene: .
V gene: TRBV7-9
CDR3 protein: ASSLPGHLNTEAF

J gene: TRBJ2-7
clone size: .
D gene: .
V gene: TRBV19
CDR3 protein: ASSRSYGSYEQY

J gene: TRBJ1-2
clone size: .
D gene: .
V gene: TRBV12-3/TRBV12-4
CDR3 protein: ASSFGGGGGYT

J gene: TRBJ1-1
clone size: .
D gene: TRBD1
V gene: TRBV5-1
CDR3 protein: ASSWGGGQGKTEAF

J gene: TRBJ1-6
clone size: .
D gene: TRBD1
V gene: TRBV7-9
CDR3 protein: ASSRQGASPLH

J gene: TRBJ2-3
clone size: .
D gene: TRBD2
V gene: TRBV7-3
CDR3 protein: ASSFRAGGTDTQY

J gene: TRBJ1-5
clone size: .
D gene: .
V gene: TRBV6-2/TRBV6-3
CDR3 protein: ASSSGISGNQPQH

J gene: TRBJ1-5
clone size: .
D gene: TRBD1
V gene: TRBV5-6
CDR3 protein: ASSQTGNSQPQH

J gene: TRBJ2-7
clone size: .
D gene: TRBD2
V gene: TRBV19
CDR3 protein: ASSGSASGLREQY

J gene: TRBJ1-2
clone size: .
D gene: .
V gene: TRBV7-9
CDR3 protein: ASSSERQLIA

J gene: TRBJ1-1
clone size: .
D gene: .
V gene: TRBV2
CDR3 protein: ASRPGNTEAF

J gene: TRBJ1-2
clone size: .
D gene: TRBD1
V gene: TRBV12-3/TRBV12-4
CDR3 protein: ASRATGMVGYT

J gene: TRBJ2-3
clone size: .
D gene: .
V gene: TRBV11-2
CDR3 protein: ASSSRWEVGDTQY

J gene: TRBJ2-1
clone size: .
D gene: TRBD2
V gene: TRBV2
CDR3 protein: ARRGLAGDEQF

J gene: TRBJ2-1
clone size: .
D gene: TRBD2
V gene: TRBV9
CDR3 protein: ASSVLAGGGEQF

J gene: TRBJ2-1
clone size: .
D gene: .
V gene: TRBV10-3
CDR3 protein: AISVQTGDEQF

J gene: TRBJ2-2
clone size: .
D gene: TRBD1
V gene: TRBV24-1
CDR3 protein: ATSDPTGSLSTGELF

J gene: TRBJ1-2
clone size: .
D gene: .
V gene: TRBV28
CDR3 protein: ASSLAAMGGYT

J gene: TRBJ1-3
clone size: .
D gene: TRBD1
V gene: TRBV7-9
CDR3 protein: ASSKSRGTGKGGNTIY

J gene: TRBJ1-2
clone size: .
D gene: TRBD1
V gene: TRBV30
CDR3 protein: ACPIGQGPGYT

J gene: TRBJ1-5
clone size: .
D gene: .
V gene: TRBV19
CDR3 protein: ASSIMSRPTEPQH

J gene: TRBJ1-6
clone size: .
D gene: .
V gene: TRBV28
CDR3 protein: ASSLRVSGDSPLH

J gene: TRBJ1-2
clone size: .
D gene: .
V gene: TRBV6-1
CDR3 protein: ASSEVIGSSRGINT

J gene: TRBJ1-2
clone size: .
D gene: .
V gene: TRBV11-1
CDR3 protein: ASSLRTEGYT

J gene: TRBJ2-1
clone size: .
D gene: TRBD2
V gene: TRBV19
CDR3 protein: ASTDSGSSYNEQF

J gene: TRBJ1-1
clone size: .
D gene: .
V gene: TRBV7-8
CDR3 protein: ASSLVGHGNTEAF

J gene: TRBJ2-1
clone size: .
D gene: .
V gene: TRBV7-3
CDR3 protein: ASSVAMAGEQF